The clone carrying this T cell receptor (beta chain) has just one count. Its specificity is not known. The authors built TCR beta libraries using iRepertoire HTBI primers and Arm-PCR of CDR3 regions. MiXCR, applied by TCRdb to the multiplex PCR reads, yields one record per CDR3 protein. The repertoire holds roughly 320,000 distinct CDR3 sequences, with around 17% as singletons. V trimming: 5 bases; J trimming: 4 bases; junction bases outside the gene matches: 8. Germline CDR1 and CDR2: SGHTA and FQGNSA. The CDR3 has 15 amino acids. These data come from a study of regulatory T cells in long-lasting Graves disease. Study-level background: Antithyroid drug use was under 3 months in newly diagnosed Graves' patients. Findings and limits, study-wide: New patients shared 750 to 1,000 public clonotypes, fewer than the approximately 2,500 shared by persistent patients.

Time point indicated: newly diagnosed GD, antithyroid drugs for less than 3 months. Scientists built the TCR library using RNA that was extracted from PBMCs. This same sample was also taken into another study, of T cells in Graves' hyperthyroidism and ophthalmopathy. That publication notes: Diagnoses used clinical symptoms, serum thyroxine and TRAb, thyroid ultrasound and orbital computed tomography. HTBI primers were used for first-round RT-PCR of the TCR CDR3.

This chain links TRBV7-2 with TRBJ1-2; 9 bases are shared with TRBD1. The specimen comprised peripheral blood mononuclear cells (PBMCs), sampled at new diagnosis, from a patient treated with antithyroid drugs. The TCR comes from a man aged 35 to 55 with Graves disease. For the CDR3, the DNA is TGTGCCAGCAGCGGACAGGGGTCATTGGGCTATGGCTACACCTTC. It specifies CASSGQGSLGYGYTF.